The clone carrying this T cell receptor beta chain was found many times. Its antigen is undetermined. The sample originates from a study of neurological immune-mediated disorders. Study findings and constraints: No CDR3 amino acid sequences were shared by expanded clones across subjects, suggesting private repertoires in all groups.

Preparation of the unsorted libraries drew on 2 million PBMCs stored at -80 C. The V gene's germline CDR1 is SGHTA and CDR2 FQGNSA. This CDR3 region has 17 residues. V lost 5 bases, J lost 5 bases, and 17 bases stayed unmatched. TCRdb reanalysed the 5' RACE reads using MiXCR and keeps one entry per CDR3 protein. In the table there are approximately 38,000 distinct CDR3 sequences, about 2.5% of which are singletons. The chain has TRBV7-2 and TRBJ1-1, with TRBD1 matching 7 bases. This TCR was recovered from a man aged 45-65 years with multiple sclerosis. Input material: PBMCs. The CDR3 coding sequence is TGTGCCAGCAGCCCGAGAGGGGGCGGGGGCGCTTGGACTGAAGCTTTCTTT. It encodes CASSPRGGGGAWTEAFF. Together with reference TRBV7-2 and TRBJ1-1, the CDR3 gives the full variable domain: GAGVSQSPSNKVTEKGKDVELRCDPISGHTALYWYRQSLGQGLEFLIYFQGNSAPDKSGLPSDRFSAERTGGSVSTLTIQRTQQEDSAVYLCASSPRGGGGAWTEAFFGQGTRLTVV.